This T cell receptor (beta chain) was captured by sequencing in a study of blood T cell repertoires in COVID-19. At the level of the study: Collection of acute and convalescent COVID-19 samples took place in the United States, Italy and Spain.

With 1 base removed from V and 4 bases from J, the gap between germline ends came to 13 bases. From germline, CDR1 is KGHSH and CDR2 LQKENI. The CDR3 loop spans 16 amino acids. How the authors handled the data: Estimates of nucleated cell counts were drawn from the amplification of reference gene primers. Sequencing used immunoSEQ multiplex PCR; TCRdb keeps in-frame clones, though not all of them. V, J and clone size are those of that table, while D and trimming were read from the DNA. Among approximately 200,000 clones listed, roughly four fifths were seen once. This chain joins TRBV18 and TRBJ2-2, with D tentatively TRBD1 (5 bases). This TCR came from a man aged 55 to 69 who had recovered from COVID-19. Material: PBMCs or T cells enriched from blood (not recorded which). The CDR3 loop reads CASSPLRERSTGELFF. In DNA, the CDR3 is TGTGCCAGCTCACCACTCAGGGAACGAAGCACCGGGGAGCTGTTTTTT. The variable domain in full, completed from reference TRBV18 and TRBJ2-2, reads NAGVMQNPRHLVRRRGQEARLRCSPMKGHSHVYWYRQLPEEGLKFMVYLQKENIIDESGMPKERFSAEFPKEGPSILRIQQVVRGDSAAYFCASSPLRERSTGELFFGEGSRLTVL.